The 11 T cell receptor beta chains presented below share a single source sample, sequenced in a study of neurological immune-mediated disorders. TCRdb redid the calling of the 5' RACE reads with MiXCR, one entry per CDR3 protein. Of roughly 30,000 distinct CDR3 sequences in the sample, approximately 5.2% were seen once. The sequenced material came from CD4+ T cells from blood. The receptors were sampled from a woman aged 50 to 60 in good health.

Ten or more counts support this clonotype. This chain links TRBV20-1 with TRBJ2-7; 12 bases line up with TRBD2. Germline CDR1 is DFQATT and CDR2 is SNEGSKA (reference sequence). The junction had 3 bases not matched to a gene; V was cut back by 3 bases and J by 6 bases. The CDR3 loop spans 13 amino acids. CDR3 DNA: TGCAGTGCTAGGACTAGCGGGAGCGGCGAGCAGTACTTC. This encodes CSARTSGSGEQYF.

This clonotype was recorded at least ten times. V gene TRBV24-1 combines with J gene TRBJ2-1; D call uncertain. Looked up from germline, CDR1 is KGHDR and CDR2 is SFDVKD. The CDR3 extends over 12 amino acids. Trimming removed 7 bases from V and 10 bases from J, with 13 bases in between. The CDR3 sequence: CATSSTPGEQFF. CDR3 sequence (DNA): TGTGCCACCAGCTCGACACCCGGAGAGCAGTTCTTC.

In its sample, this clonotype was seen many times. The CDR3 DNA sequence: TGTGCCAGCAGTCCCGGGGGGGATCACTATGGCTACACCTTC. Amino acid sequence: CASSPGGDHYGYTF. This chain links TRBV28 with TRBJ1-2; maybe TRBD1 (5 bases). CDR1 is MDHEN and CDR2 is SYDVKM in the germline V gene. This CDR3 is built from 14 residues. Deletions cut 5 bases from V and 3 bases from J, with 13 bases between.

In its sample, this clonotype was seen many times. The CDR3 DNA follows: TGTGCCAGCAGTTACGACAGCCACTATGGCTACACCTTC. Amino acid sequence: CASSYDSHYGYTF. V usage is TRBV6-5 and J usage is TRBJ1-2, with a possible D match to TRBD1 (5 bases). The CDR3 has 13 residues. Per the germline V gene, CDR1 is MNHEY and CDR2 is SVGAGI. V was cut by 2 bases and J by 3 bases, with 7 bases left in between.

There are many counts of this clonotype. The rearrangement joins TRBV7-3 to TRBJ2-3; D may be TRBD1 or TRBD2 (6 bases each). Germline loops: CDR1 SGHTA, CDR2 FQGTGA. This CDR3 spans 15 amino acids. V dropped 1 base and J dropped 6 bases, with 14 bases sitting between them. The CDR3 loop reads CASSLSPGAGDTQYF. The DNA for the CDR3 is TGTGCCAGCAGCTTAAGCCCGGGGGCTGGGGATACGCAGTATTTT. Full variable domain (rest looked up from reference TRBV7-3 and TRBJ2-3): GAGVSQTPSNKVTEKGKYVELRCDPISGHTALYWYRQSLGQGPEFLIYFQGTGAADDSGLPNDRFFAVRPEGSVSTLKIQRTERGDSAVYLCASSLSPGAGDTQYFGPGTRLTVL.

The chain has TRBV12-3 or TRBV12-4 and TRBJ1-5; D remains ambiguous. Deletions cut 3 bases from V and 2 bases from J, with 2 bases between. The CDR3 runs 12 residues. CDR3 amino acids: CASSFGNQPQHF. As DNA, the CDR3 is TGTGCCAGCAGTTTTGGCAATCAGCCCCAGCATTTT.

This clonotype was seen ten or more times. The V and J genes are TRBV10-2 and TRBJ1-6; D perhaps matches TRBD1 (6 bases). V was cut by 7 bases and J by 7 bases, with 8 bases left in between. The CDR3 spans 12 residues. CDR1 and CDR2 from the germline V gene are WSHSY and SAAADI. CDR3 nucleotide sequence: TGCGCCAGCACCGACAGGAATTCACCCCTCCACTTT. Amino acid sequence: CASTDRNSPLHF.

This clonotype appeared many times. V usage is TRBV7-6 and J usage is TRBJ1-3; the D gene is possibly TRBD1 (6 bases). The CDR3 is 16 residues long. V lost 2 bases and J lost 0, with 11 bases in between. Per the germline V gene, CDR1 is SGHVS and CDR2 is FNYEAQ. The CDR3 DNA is TGTGCCAGCAGCTTAAAGGACAGCTCCTCTGGAAACACCATATATTTT. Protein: CASSLKDSSSGNTIYF.

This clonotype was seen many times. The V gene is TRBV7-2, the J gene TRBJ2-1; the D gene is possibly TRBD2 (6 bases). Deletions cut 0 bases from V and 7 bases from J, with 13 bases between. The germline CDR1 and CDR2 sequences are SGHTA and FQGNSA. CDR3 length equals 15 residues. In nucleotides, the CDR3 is TGTGCCAGCAGCTTAGCGGGACTGGCAAGTAATGAGCAGTTCTTC. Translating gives CASSLAGLASNEQFF.

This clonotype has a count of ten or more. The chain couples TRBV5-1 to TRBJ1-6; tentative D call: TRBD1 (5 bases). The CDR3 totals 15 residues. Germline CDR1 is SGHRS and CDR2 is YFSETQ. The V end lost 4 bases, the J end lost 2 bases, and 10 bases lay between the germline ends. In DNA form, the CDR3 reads TGCGCCAGCAGCGGCGACAGTGCCTATAATTCACCCCTCCACTTT. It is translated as CASSGDSAYNSPLHF.

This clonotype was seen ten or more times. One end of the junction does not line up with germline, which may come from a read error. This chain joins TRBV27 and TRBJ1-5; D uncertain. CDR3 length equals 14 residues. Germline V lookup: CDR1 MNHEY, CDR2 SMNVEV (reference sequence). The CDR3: CASSPWVGNRPQHF. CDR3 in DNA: TGTGCCAGCAGCCCGTGGGTAGGCAATCGGCCCCAGCATTTT.